What follows are 15 T cell receptor beta chains derived from one specimen sequenced in a study of T-cell reconstitution after alpha-beta-depleted transplantation in children. Researchers prepared the TCRbeta library using unique molecular identifiers, the study reports. Using its own MiXCR run on the PCR reads, TCRdb lists one record per CDR3 protein. The sample contains about 400,000 distinct CDR3 sequences, roughly 20% of which appear only once. The sequenced sample was PBMCs from the stem cell graft donor, obtained from the stem cell graft. Receptor source: a human donor who donated a stem cell graft to a child with acute myeloid leukemia.

The rearrangement joins TRBV29-1 to TRBJ2-7; 9 positions agree with TRBD1. From germline, CDR1 is SQVTM and CDR2 ANQGSEA. This CDR3 comprises 12 residues. The trim removed 6 bases at V and 5 bases at J, leaving 5 bases unmatched. This CDR3 reads CSVKQGAHEQYF. CDR3 sequence (DNA): TGCAGCGTGAAACAGGGGGCGCACGAGCAGTACTTC.

This clonotype was seen only a few times. The chain recombines TRBV9 with TRBJ2-6; D gene ambiguous. CDR3 length: 18 amino acids. V lost 0 bases and J 2 bases, leaving 15 bases between the germline ends. Germline V gene data show CDR1 as SGDLS and CDR2 as YYNGEE. CDR3 protein: CASSVVKGLSAGANVLTF. The CDR3 bases are TGTGCCAGCAGCGTAGTAAAGGGCCTGAGCGCTGGGGCCAACGTCCTGACTTTC.

The J gene is TRBJ2-7, the V gene TRBV5-1, with 10 bases identical to TRBD1. The CDR3 length is 15 residues. Looked up from germline, CDR1 is SGHRS and CDR2 is YFSETQ. V lost 4 bases and J lost 7; bases outside the gene matches: 11. The CDR3 region is CASSPEGTGDGEQYF. For the CDR3, the DNA is TGCGCCAGCAGCCCTGAGGGGACAGGGGATGGTGAGCAGTACTTC.

The rearrangement uses TRBV12-3 or TRBV12-4 and TRBJ1-5; 9 bases line up with TRBD1. Unmatched junction bases numbered 3, after V lost 8 bases and J lost 4 bases. This CDR3 spans 13 amino acids. This CDR3 reads CASQGQGNQPQHF. DNA for the CDR3: TGTGCCAGCCAGGGACAGGGTAATCAGCCCCAGCATTTT.

This clonotype was seen once. The chain employs TRBV4-2 and TRBJ2-7, with no clear D. V lost 4 bases and J 0 bases, leaving 13 bases between the germline ends. Germline assignment: CDR1 LGHNA and CDR2 YNFKEQ. The CDR3 runs 15 residues. CDR3 in DNA: TGTGCCAGCAGCCCCGGCCGCTTGAGCTCCTACGAGCAGTACTTC. This codes for CASSPGRLSSYEQYF.

This clonotype was seen a handful of times. This chain links TRBV20-1 with TRBJ1-1; maybe TRBD1 (5 bases). Germline CDR1 DFQATT, CDR2 SNEGSKA (reference sequence). Trimming shortened V by 3 bases and J by 0 bases, and 11 bases separated the two germline ends. The CDR3 consists of 14 residues. The CDR3 DNA reads as TGCAGTGCTAGCCGGGGGATCATGAACACTGAAGCTTTCTTT. Translated: CSASRGIMNTEAFF.

This clonotype was detected a few times. CDR3 region: CASSLTPGTGELFF. DNA for the CDR3: TGTGCCAGCAGCCTCACCCCAGGGACCGGGGAGCTGTTTTTT. The V and J genes are TRBV7-2 and TRBJ2-2; D perhaps matches TRBD1 (5 bases). The V gene lost 5 bases and the J gene lost 5 bases, with 12 bases spanning the gap. Per the germline V gene, CDR1 is SGHTA and CDR2 is FQGNSA. The CDR3 length is 14 residues. The entire variable domain, with the rest obtained from reference TRBV7-2 and TRBJ2-2, is as follows: GAGVSQSPSNKVTEKGKDVELRCDPISGHTALYWYRQSLGQGLEFLIYFQGNSAPDKSGLPSDRFSAERTGGSVSTLTIQRTQQEDSAVYLCASSLTPGTGELFFGEGSRLTVL.

This chain joins TRBV25-1 and TRBJ2-1; D possibly corresponds to TRBD2 (6 bases). The germline gives CDR1 MGHDK, CDR2 SYGVNS. Trimming removed 1 base from V and 3 bases from J, with 10 bases in between. The CDR3 contains 15 residues. The CDR3 bases are TGTGCCAGCAGTGAATCGGCTAGCGTCTACAATGAGCAGTTCTTC. Translating gives CASSESASVYNEQFF.

At least ten counts were recorded for this clonotype. The chain carries TRBV15 and TRBJ2-1; possible D gene TRBD2, 5 bases. Trimming took off 1 base at V and 8 bases at J, with 15 bases between the two ends. CDR3 length equals 15 residues. Looked up from germline, CDR1 is LNHNV and CDR2 is YYDKDF (reference sequence). CDR3 residues: CATSRVGVGVDEQFF. CDR3 nucleotides: TGTGCCACCAGCAGAGTGGGAGTGGGTGTGGATGAGCAGTTCTTC.

This clonotype was observed many times. The chain carries TRBV29-1 and TRBJ2-3, with 9 positions matching TRBD2. There are 14 residues in the CDR3. CDR1 and CDR2 (germline): SQVTM, ANQGSEA. The junction had 6 bases not matched to a gene; V was cut back by 4 bases and J by 4 bases. CDR3 nucleotide sequence: TGCAGCGTTGTTGCGGGAGGGCCGGCAGATACGCAGTATTTT. It codes for CSVVAGGPADTQYF.

This clonotype was counted a few times. CDR3 sequence reads: CASSLVDRDDTEAFF. CDR3 in DNA: TGTGCCAGCAGCTTAGTGGACAGGGATGACACTGAAGCTTTCTTT. The chain has TRBV7-2 and TRBJ1-1; 8 bases fit TRBD1. V gave up 1 base and J gave up 3 bases; unmatched junction bases: 4. The CDR3 consists of 15 residues. The germline gives CDR1 SGHTA, CDR2 FQGNSA.

This clonotype has more than one count but fewer than ten. V and J are TRBV24-1 and TRBJ2-7; possible D gene TRBD2, 6 bases. The CDR3 runs 14 residues. V shed 5 bases and J shed 1 base, with 11 bases lying between them. Germline CDR1 and CDR2: KGHDR and SFDVKD. For the CDR3, the DNA is TGTGCCACCAGTGCTCGGGACTCTTCCTACGAGCAGTACTTC. This gives the protein CATSARDSSYEQYF.

In this sample, this clonotype turned up a few times. The V gene is TRBV3-1, the J gene TRBJ2-7; TRBD2 matches at 7 bases. This CDR3 is built from 15 residues. The V gene end was trimmed by 2 bases and the J gene end by 3 bases; junction bases not matched to a gene: 7. The germline V gene has CDR1 LGHDT and CDR2 YNNKEL (reference sequence). CDR3 amino acids: CASSQIPSGSYEQYF. CDR3 sequence (DNA): TGTGCCAGCAGCCAAATCCCTAGCGGCAGCTACGAGCAGTACTTC.

This clonotype was counted a single time. The genes are TRBV12-3 or TRBV12-4 and TRBJ1-5; D call uncertain. With 8 bases removed from V and 3 bases from J, the gap between germline ends came to 20 bases. The CDR3 covers 16 residues. CDR3 region: CASDSRGVGLNQPQHF. CDR3 nucleotide sequence: TGTGCCAGCGATAGCCGTGGAGTGGGTCTCAATCAGCCCCAGCATTTT.

The chain recombines TRBV7-2 with TRBJ2-4; possibly TRBD1 for D (6 bases). Germline V gives CDR1 SGHTA, CDR2 FQGNSA. This CDR3 has 15 residues. Trimming stripped 2 bases from V and 1 base from J, with 9 bases between. CDR3 sequence: CASSLFQGAKNIQYF. The CDR3 DNA reads TGTGCCAGCAGCTTATTTCAGGGGGCCAAAAACATTCAGTACTTC.